Shown below are 32 T cell receptor beta chains from a single sample sequenced in a study. TCRdb re-called the RT-PCR reads with MiXCR, one entry per CDR3 protein. The sample includes about 700,000 distinct CDR3 sequences, 12% to 15% seen only once; the top ten take 3.6%. The sequencing input was memory CD4+ T cells from blood. All receptors derive from a female donor in good health, serving as a healthy control.

The V gene is TRBV4-3, the J gene TRBJ1-2, with D possibly being TRBD1 (6 bases). The CDR3 has 14 amino acids. Trimming took 4 bases from V and 7 from J, leaving 16 bases between them. Germline loops: CDR1 LGHNA, CDR2 YSLEER. The CDR3 loop reads CASSPSGGASGYTF. CDR3 DNA: TGCGCCAGCAGCCCCAGTGGGGGGGCGAGTGGCTACACCTTC.

This clonotype was seen a handful of times. The chain links TRBV20-1 to TRBJ2-7, with 9 bases lining up with TRBD2. The germline CDR1 and CDR2 sequences are DFQATT and SNEGSKA (reference sequence). The CDR3 is made up of 14 amino acids. With V trimmed by 5 bases and J by 6 bases, 11 bases remained unmatched. The CDR3 sequence: CSAGRLAEWGEQYF. The DNA for the CDR3 is TGCAGTGCTGGGCGACTAGCGGAGTGGGGCGAGCAGTACTTC.

This rearrangement joins TRBV11-2 to TRBJ1-2; 9 positions match TRBD1. There are 14 residues in the CDR3. The V segment lost 4 bases and the J segment 6 bases; nucleotides outside the gene matches: 6. CDR1 and CDR2 from the germline V gene are SGHAT and FQNNGV. This CDR3 is CASSSTQGAHGYTF. In DNA form, the CDR3 reads TGTGCCAGCAGCTCAACACAGGGGGCACATGGCTACACCTTC.

This clonotype has only a few counts. The chain couples TRBV6-5 to TRBJ2-7; tentatively, D is TRBD2 (7 bases). Looked up from germline, CDR1 is MNHEY and CDR2 is SVGAGI. V lost 4 bases, J lost 0 bases, and 13 bases lay in between. The CDR3 totals 15 residues. The CDR3 DNA reads as TGTGCCAGCAGTTCGGCGGGGGCCCTCTCCTACGAGCAGTACTTC. Its translation: CASSSAGALSYEQYF.

The genes are TRBV7-2 and TRBJ2-1; maybe TRBD1 (7 bases). This CDR3 has 15 residues. Trimming cost V 3 bases and J 15 bases, with 24 bases left between them. CDR1 and CDR2 (germline): SGHTA, FQGNSA. The CDR3 bases are TGTGCCAGCAGCTTGGACGGCGGGGACAGCAGGTTCTCGTTCTTC. Its translation: CASSLDGGDSRFSFF.

This clonotype was found a few times. The chain links TRBV18 to TRBJ2-3; 7 bases line up with TRBD2. Germline values: CDR1 KGHSH, CDR2 LQKENI. The CDR3 extends over 17 amino acids. V shed 1 base, J shed 2 bases, and the junction held 9 bases outside the gene matches. The CDR3 sequence is CASSPQQGGRNTDTQYF. DNA for the CDR3: TGTGCCAGCTCACCACAGCAGGGCGGGAGAAACACAGATACGCAGTATTTT.

A few counts support this clonotype. The rearrangement uses TRBV10-3 and TRBJ1-2, with D perhaps matching TRBD1 (6 bases). Germline V gene lookup returns CDR1 ENHRY and CDR2 SYGVKD. The CDR3 totals 17 residues. V was shortened by 6 bases and J by 6 bases, with 26 bases between the two germline ends. DNA of the CDR3: TGTGCCATCAGGGGGGACACAGCCCATCGGGTGGTTAATGGCTACACCTTC. This encodes CAIRGDTAHRVVNGYTF.

The sample holds many counts of this clonotype. The chain carries TRBV5-1 and TRBJ1-6; no clear D gene. V lost 0 bases and J 7 bases, leaving 5 bases between the germline ends. The CDR3 runs 13 residues. Germline-derived CDR1 and CDR2 are SGHRS and YFSETQ. The DNA of the CDR3 is TGCGCCAGCAGCTTGGCGGCGAATTCACCCCTCCACTTT. This codes for CASSLAANSPLHF.

On this clonotype: Possible read error: a much larger clone is one base away. The V gene is TRBV27, the J gene TRBJ2-2; D is possibly TRBD1 (5 bases). Germline V lookup: CDR1 MNHEY, CDR2 SMNVEV (reference sequence). Trimming took off 3 bases at V and 9 bases at J, with 8 bases between the two ends. The CDR3 is 12 amino acids. The DNA for the CDR3 is TGTGCCAGCAGTTTCAGGGTTAGGGAGCTGTTTTTT. Protein: CASSFRVRELFF.

This clonotype was counted a few times. The V and J genes are TRBV11-2 and TRBJ2-1; tentatively, D is TRBD1 (5 bases). V was trimmed by 4 bases and J by 10 bases, leaving 11 bases between them. CDR3 length: 12 residues. Germline CDR1 SGHAT, CDR2 FQNNGV. The CDR3 coding sequence is TGTGCCAGCAGCTCAACAGGTTGGGAGCAGTTCTTC. It encodes CASSSTGWEQFF.

This clonotype was found many times. This chain connects TRBV12-3 or TRBV12-4 to TRBJ2-3, with 8 bases identical to TRBD2. With 6 bases clipped from V and 4 bases from J, the junction kept 6 bases outside the gene matches. The CDR3 consists of 14 residues. The CDR3 region has the DNA TGTGCCAGCAGAGCGGGAGTTGGCGCAGATACGCAGTATTTT. Translating gives CASRAGVGADTQYF.

The CDR3 protein is CSAGGWSGELFF. The CDR3 DNA follows: TGCAGTGCGGGGGGGTGGTCCGGGGAGCTGTTTTTT. This chain connects TRBV20-1 to TRBJ2-2; TRBD2 matches at 7 bases. Germline V CDR1 and CDR2: DFQATT, SNEGSKA (reference sequence). The CDR3 extends over 12 amino acids. V shed 6 bases and J 6 bases; nucleotides not matched to a gene: 4.

Points on this clonotype: Since no conserved phenylalanine or tryptophan closes the CDR3, a read error is the likely cause. The CDR3 region has the DNA TGTGCCAGCAAGGAGGAGCGACATTACAATGAGCAGTTCCTC. It encodes CASKEERHYNEQFL. This chain connects TRBV7-2 to TRBJ2-1; D is possibly TRBD2 (5 bases). CDR3 size: 14 residues. V dropped 7 bases and J dropped 4 bases, with 14 bases sitting between them. Germline V gene sequence: CDR1 SGHTA, CDR2 FQGNSA.

Only a few counts were recorded for this clonotype. This chain joins TRBV20-1 and TRBJ1-2, with 7 nucleotides matching TRBD1. This CDR3 comprises 16 residues. The V gene end was trimmed by 4 bases and the J gene end by 5 bases; junction bases not matched to a gene: 16. Germline V gene lookup returns CDR1 DFQATT and CDR2 SNEGSKA (reference sequence). CDR3 sequence (DNA): TGCAGTGCTACTAAACTCCGACAGGGCGGAGGATATGGCTACACCTTC. Translation gives CSATKLRQGGGYGYTF.

This clonotype occurred a few times. The chain is built from TRBV20-1 and TRBJ2-1; possibly TRBD2 for D (6 bases). CDR1 is DFQATT, CDR2 SNEGSKA, per germline (reference sequence). The germline V and J ends were trimmed by 6 bases and 6 bases, with 21 bases remaining between them. The CDR3 contains 15 residues. The CDR3 DNA follows: TGCAGTGCACAGAAGTGGGGAGAGGGAGGCAATGAGCAGTTCTTC. Its translation: CSAQKWGEGGNEQFF.

The chain carries TRBV6-6 and TRBJ2-7, with 7 bases identical to TRBD1. After removal of 8 bases from V and 0 bases from J, the junction contained 7 bases not matched to a gene. There are 14 residues in the CDR3. Germline V lookup: CDR1 MNHNY, CDR2 SVGAGI (reference sequence). CDR3 in amino acids: CASYEGQNSYEQYF. The CDR3 DNA sequence: TGTGCCAGCTATGAGGGACAGAACTCCTACGAGCAGTACTTC.

This clonotype was seen a handful of times. The V and J genes are TRBV7-2 and TRBJ1-2; D gene ambiguous. Per germline, CDR1 SGHTA and CDR2 FQGNSA. With 5 bases removed from V and 6 bases from J, the gap between germline ends came to 19 bases. The CDR3 is made up of 15 amino acids. In nucleotides, the CDR3 is TGTGCCAGCAGCCGCCCGTATCGGGGAGATAATGGCTACACCTTC. This codes for CASSRPYRGDNGYTF. Full variable domain (rest looked up from reference TRBV7-2 and TRBJ1-2): GAGVSQSPSNKVTEKGKDVELRCDPISGHTALYWYRQSLGQGLEFLIYFQGNSAPDKSGLPSDRFSAERTGGSVSTLTIQRTQQEDSAVYLCASSRPYRGDNGYTFGSGTRLTVV.

The chain joins TRBV10-3 to TRBJ2-3, with 11 bases lining up with TRBD2. CDR3 length equals 16 residues. CDR1 and CDR2 from the germline V gene are ENHRY and SYGVKD. With V trimmed by 5 bases and J by 2 bases, 6 bases remained unmatched. Here the CDR3 DNA reads TGTGCCATCAGTCGCGCTAGCGGGGGGTCCACAGATACGCAGTATTTT. This encodes CAISRASGGSTDTQYF.

This clonotype was counted a few times. The V gene is TRBV20-1, the J gene TRBJ1-2, with a possible D match to TRBD1 (6 bases). CDR1 is DFQATT and CDR2 is SNEGSKA in the germline V gene (reference sequence). The CDR3 spans 15 residues. Between the trimmed V and J ends, which lost 0 bases and 7 bases, there was a span of 18 bases. The CDR3 spells CSARDSRQDFSGYTF. CDR3 nucleotides: TGCAGTGCTAGAGATTCGAGACAGGACTTCAGTGGCTACACCTTC.

This clonotype was detected a few times. This chain uses TRBV20-1 with TRBJ1-3; possibly TRBD1 for D (6 bases). The length of the CDR3 is 15 residues. V shed 0 bases and J shed 1 base, with 10 bases lying between them. Germline V gives CDR1 DFQATT, CDR2 SNEGSKA (reference sequence). The CDR3 region is CSARDLTGSGNTIYF. CDR3 DNA sequence: TGCAGTGCTAGAGATCTTACAGGGTCTGGAAACACCATATATTTT.

This clonotype was counted at least ten times. The genes are TRBV7-9 and TRBJ2-7; D ambiguous. This CDR3 is 14 amino acids long. Per the germline V gene, CDR1 is SEHNR and CDR2 is FQNEAQ (reference sequence). V lost 4 bases and J 2 bases, leaving 12 bases between the germline ends. For the CDR3, the DNA is TGTGCCAGCAGCTCACGGGCTTTTACCTACGAGCAGTACTTC. Encoded protein: CASSSRAFTYEQYF. Combining the CDR3 with reference TRBV7-9 and TRBJ2-7 gives the whole variable domain DTGVSQNPRHKITKRGQNVTFRCDPISEHNRLYWYRQTLGQGPEFLTYFQNEAQLEKSRLLSDRFSAERPKGSFSTLEIQRTEQGDSAMYLCASSSRAFTYEQYFGPGTRLTVT.

The chain recombines TRBV4-1 with TRBJ1-2; D is perhaps TRBD1 (6 bases). Germline V gene lookup returns CDR1 MGHRA and CDR2 YSYEKL. The CDR3 totals 15 residues. V lost 2 bases to trimming and J lost 1 base, with 11 bases between them. CDR3 loop: CASSQPTGLNYGYTF. The CDR3 DNA sequence: TGCGCCAGCAGCCAACCGACAGGACTTAACTATGGCTACACCTTC.

This clonotype was observed many times. V gene TRBV10-3 combines with J gene TRBJ2-7, with D possibly called TRBD1 or TRBD2 (5 bases each). V was clipped by 9 bases and J by 4 bases, with 16 bases between them. Germline V lookup: CDR1 ENHRY, CDR2 SYGVKD. The CDR3 is 13 amino acids. The CDR3 DNA reads TGTGCCATAGCCGGGACCTTACCTTACGAGCAGTACTTC. This codes for CAIAGTLPYEQYF.

This clonotype has only a few counts. The chain carries TRBV6-5 and TRBJ2-1; TRBD2 matches at 11 bases. Losses at the gene ends were 0 bases for V and 10 bases for J; bases not matched to a gene: 8. Germline loops: CDR1 MNHEY, CDR2 SVGAGI. This CDR3 is 16 amino acids long. The CDR3 is CASSYSGLAVAWEQFF. CDR3 DNA sequence: TGTGCCAGCAGTTACTCGGGACTAGCGGTCGCGTGGGAGCAGTTCTTC.

This clonotype was seen many times. The chain couples TRBV7-2 to TRBJ2-7; TRBD1 aligns across 11 bases. The length of the CDR3 is 15 residues. V lost 3 bases, J lost 9 bases, and 10 bases stayed unmatched. The germline V gene encodes CDR1 SGHTA and CDR2 FQGNSA. CDR3 nucleotide sequence: TGTGCCAGCAGCTTGGATATGGGACAGGGGGTGATGCAGTACTTC. The encoded protein is CASSLDMGQGVMQYF.

The chain employs TRBV20-1 and TRBJ2-7; TRBD1 aligns across 10 bases. With V trimmed by 4 bases and J by 5 bases, 8 bases remained unmatched. Germline loops: CDR1 DFQATT, CDR2 SNEGSKA (reference sequence). The CDR3 contains 14 residues. CDR3 DNA: TGCAGTGCTATTCGTGGACAGGGGGTCAACGAGCAGTACTTC. It encodes CSAIRGQGVNEQYF.

This clonotype was seen only a few times. The chain links TRBV12-3 or TRBV12-4 to TRBJ1-5; a weak D match, TRBD1 (5 bases). The CDR3 is 18 residues long. Trimming pared 1 base from V and 2 bases from J, leaving 18 bases between. The CDR3 DNA is TGTGCCAGCAGTTTAGGTTCCCGCACAGGTGATGGCAATCAGCCCCAGCATTTT. Its protein product is CASSLGSRTGDGNQPQHF.

This clonotype was observed many times. The DNA for the CDR3 is TGTGCCAGCAGCTTGTCCCGTGAGCAGTACTTC. It encodes CASSLSREQYF. The rearrangement links TRBV5-6 to TRBJ2-7; D unclear. Germline lookup yields CDR1 SGHDT and CDR2 YYEEEE. The CDR3 totals 11 residues. Trimming removed 1 base from V and 7 bases from J, with 6 bases in between.

CDR3 in amino acids: CASRTGSPQPQHF. The CDR3 DNA reads TGTGCCAGCAGGACAGGGTCCCCTCAGCCCCAGCATTTT. The rearrangement joins TRBV2 to TRBJ1-5, with 7 bases aligning to TRBD1. There are 13 residues in the CDR3. Trimming at V came to 6 bases and at J to 6 bases, leaving 5 bases not matched to a gene. Germline lookup yields CDR1 SNHLY and CDR2 FYNNEI.

This clonotype has just a few counts. The chain uses TRBV6-6 and TRBJ2-1; D unresolved. Germline CDR1 is MNHNY and CDR2 is SVGAGI (reference sequence). Trimming shortened V by 0 bases and J by 8 bases, and 14 bases separated the two germline ends. This CDR3 is built from 15 residues. The CDR3 sequence is CASSYSNRAGDEQFF. CDR3 nucleotides: TGTGCCAGCAGTTACTCGAACCGAGCTGGCGATGAGCAGTTCTTC.

This clonotype came up a few times. Since a much larger clone is just one base distant, this may be a read error. The chain links TRBV7-2 to TRBJ2-1, with 7 bases aligning to TRBD2. The CDR3 extends over 13 amino acids. With V trimmed by 5 bases and J by 6 bases, 4 bases remained unmatched. Germline V lookup: CDR1 SGHTA, CDR2 FQGNSA. CDR3 region: CASSAGTTNEQFF. The CDR3 region has the DNA TGTGCCAGCAGCGCCGGGACTACCAATGAGCAGTTCTTC.

This clonotype was counted at least ten times. This chain connects TRBV6-6 to TRBJ1-4; D is undetermined. The germline CDR1 and CDR2 sequences are MNHNY and SVGAGI (reference sequence). V was clipped by 0 bases and J by 8 bases, with 13 bases between them. This CDR3 is built from 15 residues. The CDR3 nucleotides are TGTGCCAGCAGTTACTCGCACAGCCCAGGAGAAAAACTGTTTTTT. Translated, it gives CASSYSHSPGEKLFF.